These 23 T cell receptor beta chains originate from one sample sequenced in a study of blood T cell repertoires in COVID-19. The protocol was immunoSEQ multiplex PCR, while the TCRdb copy is restricted to in-frame clones and leaves out a portion. The data hold about 20,000 clones, with 91% observed a single time. Sequenced sample: peripheral blood. Source of these receptors: a human donor in a cohort sampled during active COVID-19.

DNA for the CDR3: TGTGCCAGCAGTGATCTCAACACTGAAGCTTTCTTT. Translation gives CASSDLNTEAFF. This chain connects TRBV2 to TRBJ1-1; D unresolved. CDR3 length: 12 amino acids. The V gene's germline CDR1 is SNHLY and CDR2 FYNNEI. The V and J ends lost 3 bases and 2 bases respectively, with 4 bases between them.

The CDR3 DNA is TGCGCCAGCAGCTTGGGACAGACCTACAATGAGCAGTTCTTC. Translating it yields CASSLGQTYNEQFF. V is TRBV5-1 and J is TRBJ2-1, with D possibly TRBD1 on 5 matching bases. The CDR3 runs to 14 residues. V was clipped by 0 bases and J by 2 bases, with 6 bases between them. The germline CDR1 and CDR2 sequences are SGHRS and YFSETQ.

V gene TRBV12-5 combines with J gene TRBJ2-5; 7 bases are shared with TRBD1. Per the germline V gene, CDR1 is LGHNT and CDR2 is FRNRAP. V lost 1 base to trimming and J lost 9 bases; unmatched junction nucleotides: 2. The CDR3 is made up of 12 amino acids. As DNA, the CDR3 is TGTGCTAGTGGTTTGGACAGGGGCCCCCAGTACTTC. It translates to CASGLDRGPQYF.

The chain is built from TRBV5-1 and TRBJ1-4, with 7 bases that match TRBD1. V trimming: 6 bases; J trimming: 4 bases; junction bases outside the gene matches: 6. The CDR3 length is 14 residues. Germline V gene data show CDR1 as SGHRS and CDR2 as YFSETQ. CDR3: CASTPGQSNEKLFF. The CDR3 nucleotides are TGCGCCAGCACCCCGGGACAGAGTAATGAAAAACTGTTTTTT. Full variable domain (missing parts from reference TRBV5-1 and TRBJ1-4): KAGVTQTPRYLIKTRGQQVTLSCSPISGHRSVSWYQQTPGQGLQFLFEYFSETQRNKGNFPGRFSGRQFSNSRSEMNVSTLELGDSALYLCASTPGQSNEKLFFGSGTQLSVL.

The chain joins TRBV19 to TRBJ1-5; 7 bases fit TRBD1. The junction had 7 bases not matched to a gene; V was cut back by 3 bases and J by 5 bases. CDR1 is LNHDA and CDR2 is SQIVND in the germline V gene (reference sequence). CDR3 length: 15 residues. CDR3 bases: TGTGCCAGTAGTATTCGGGTTCAGGGGGATCAGCCCCAGCATTTT. Its protein is CASSIRVQGDQPQHF.

The gene calls are TRBV18 and TRBJ2-1; D remains unclear. This CDR3 is 13 amino acids long. Germline CDR1 KGHSH, CDR2 LQKENI. The germline V and J ends were trimmed by 4 bases and 9 bases, with 13 bases remaining between them. The CDR3 region has the DNA TGTGCCAGCTCACTTGACAACGGTGGTGAGCAGTTCTTC. Translating it yields CASSLDNGGEQFF.

This chain uses TRBV11-2 with TRBJ2-3, with TRBD2 matching over 8 bases. The CDR3 consists of 15 residues. V dropped 5 bases and J dropped 2; count of bases not matched to a gene: 6. Germline CDR1 and CDR2: SGHAT and FQNNGV. The CDR3 DNA sequence: TGTGCCAGCAGCCTAACTAGCGGCACCACAGATACGCAGTATTTT. Translating it yields CASSLTSGTTDTQYF.

The gene calls are TRBV20-1 and TRBJ1-2; D may be TRBD1 (5 bases). This CDR3 is built from 11 residues. Germline lookup yields CDR1 DFQATT and CDR2 SNEGSKA (reference sequence). V dropped 6 bases and J dropped 8 bases, with 13 bases sitting between them. DNA of the CDR3: TGCAGTGCGATTACAGGCTTGGGCTACACCTTC. This encodes CSAITGLGYTF.

The gene calls are TRBV6-1 and TRBJ1-6; D remains ambiguous. The CDR3 is made up of 15 amino acids. Germline CDR1 MNHNS, CDR2 SASEGT. Trimming stripped 3 bases from V and 4 bases from J, with 10 bases between. The CDR3 sequence: CASSDDLTYNSPLHF. The CDR3 region has the DNA TGTGCCAGCAGTGACGACCTGACATATAATTCACCCCTCCACTTT.

The V call is TRBV27, the J call TRBJ2-5; possible D gene TRBD1, 6 bases. This CDR3 contains 14 residues. Germline-derived CDR1 and CDR2 are MNHEY and SMNVEV (reference sequence). V dropped 5 bases and J dropped 1 base, with 11 bases sitting between them. The CDR3 reads CASSTQGPQETQYF. CDR3 bases: TGTGCCAGCAGTACCCAGGGGCCCCAAGAGACCCAGTACTTC.

V and J are TRBV18 and TRBJ2-7; 9 positions match TRBD1. CDR1 and CDR2 from the germline V gene are KGHSH and LQKENI. This CDR3 contains 12 residues. The ends lost 5 bases at V and 9 bases at J; junction bases unmatched: 5. CDR3 DNA sequence: TGTGCCAGCTCAGAAACAGGGGGCTGGCAGTACGTC. Amino acids: CASSETGGWQYV.

The rearrangement links TRBV18 to TRBJ2-1; 10 positions agree with TRBD1. This CDR3 region has 13 residues. V shed 0 bases, J shed 14 bases, and the junction held 4 bases outside the gene matches. The germline gives CDR1 KGHSH, CDR2 LQKENI. This chain's CDR3 is CASSPPGTGVEFF. Here the CDR3 DNA reads TGTGCCAGCTCACCACCGGGGACAGGGGTGGAGTTCTTC.

The rearrangement joins TRBV4-3 to TRBJ2-5; D might be TRBD1 (6 bases). The CDR3 runs 14 residues. The V and J ends lost 0 bases and 14 bases respectively, with 19 bases between them. CDR1 is LGHNA, CDR2 YSLEER, per germline. In nucleotides, the CDR3 is TGCGCCAGCAGCCAAGAGTTGGTGGGGACACAGCAATACTTC. Its protein is CASSQELVGTQQYF.

The rearrangement links TRBV5-6 to TRBJ2-7; D possibly corresponds to TRBD1 (6 bases). Germline CDR1 SGHDT, CDR2 YYEEEE. The CDR3 is 15 amino acids. V gave up 1 base and J gave up 2 bases, with 13 bases separating them. The CDR3: CASSLLLTGAYEQYV. The CDR3 region has the DNA TGTGCCAGCAGCTTGCTGTTGACAGGCGCCTACGAGCAGTACGTC.

The CDR3 sequence: CASSLMRAGPETQYF. In DNA, the CDR3 is TGTGCCAGCAGTTTAATGCGCGCGGGGCCGGAGACCCAGTACTTC. This chain links TRBV27 with TRBJ2-5; D may be TRBD2 (6 bases). The CDR3 runs to 15 residues. V was cut by 2 bases and J by 5 bases, with 15 bases left in between. Germline-derived CDR1 and CDR2 are MNHEY and SMNVEV (reference sequence).

This clone has more than one count but fewer than ten. This sequence joins TRBV5-6 and TRBJ2-7; 8 bases match TRBD1. Germline-derived CDR1 and CDR2 are SGHDT and YYEEEE. The CDR3 covers 13 residues. With 3 bases clipped from V and 4 bases from J, the junction kept 3 bases outside the gene matches. The DNA of the CDR3 is TGTGCCAGCAGCTCGGACAGGGTTTACGAGCAGTACTTC. Translated: CASSSDRVYEQYF.

The chain carries TRBV7-9 and TRBJ2-2; tentatively, D is TRBD1 (6 bases). V shed 4 bases and J shed 0 bases, with 12 bases lying between them. The CDR3 has 16 residues. Germline V gives CDR1 SEHNR, CDR2 FQNEAQ (reference sequence). This CDR3 reads CASSSSGTTNTGELFF. Written as DNA, the CDR3 is TGTGCCAGCAGCTCTTCCGGGACAACGAACACCGGGGAGCTGTTTTTT. Based on the CDR3 plus reference TRBV7-9 and TRBJ2-2, the full variable domain is DTGVSQNPRHKITKRGQNVTFRCDPISEHNRLYWYRQTLGQGPEFLTYFQNEAQLEKSRLLSDRFSAERPKGSFSTLEIQRTEQGDSAMYLCASSSSGTTNTGELFFGEGSRLTVL.

The chain links TRBV11-3 to TRBJ1-1; a possible D gene is TRBD1 (6 bases). The CDR3 contains 15 residues. The ends were cut back, 2 bases at V and 0 bases at J, with 10 bases in the middle. Germline CDR1 reads SGHNT; CDR2 reads YENEEA. The CDR3: CASSLKGGLNTEAFF. DNA of the CDR3: TGTGCCAGCAGCTTAAAGGGGGGGTTGAACACTGAAGCTTTCTTT. The variable domain in full, completed from reference TRBV11-3 and TRBJ1-1, reads EAGVVQSPRYKIIEKKQPVAFWCNPISGHNTLYWYLQNLGQGPELLIRYENEEAVDDSQLPKDRFSAERLKGVDSTLKIQPAELGDSAVYLCASSLKGGLNTEAFFGQGTRLTVV.

The chain employs TRBV21-1 and TRBJ2-1; the D call TRBD2 from the table was never checked on the DNA. TRBV21-1 is designated a pseudogene. CDR3 size: 17 residues. CDR3 protein: CASSTRDSPTGLNEQFF. The CDR3 DNA is TGTGCCAGCAGCACACGGGACTCCCCGACCGGGCTCAATGAGCAGTTCTTC.

The rearrangement links TRBV29-1 to TRBJ2-1; tentative D call: TRBD1 (5 bases). V shed 3 bases and J shed 9 bases, with 12 bases lying between them. This CDR3 has 12 amino acids. The germline CDR1 and CDR2 sequences are SQVTM and ANQGSEA. CDR3 in amino acids: CSVEVDTSEQFF. The CDR3 DNA is TGCAGCGTTGAGGTGGACACGAGTGAGCAGTTCTTC.

This clone was seen once. This chain connects TRBV6-5 to TRBJ2-5; D uncertain. The CDR3 is 11 amino acids. V gave up 7 bases and J gave up 3 bases, with 6 bases separating them. CDR1 and CDR2 (germline): MNHEY, SVGAGI. The CDR3 nucleotides are TGTGCCAGCACACGGGAAGAGACCCAGTACTTC. This codes for CASTREETQYF.

CDR3 amino acids: CASRDRVLSRGYTF. The CDR3 region has the DNA TGTGCCAGCAGGGACAGGGTGCTTTCTCGTGGCTACACCTTC. This rearrangement joins TRBV27 to TRBJ1-2, with 8 bases aligning to TRBD1. Germline lookup yields CDR1 MNHEY and CDR2 SMNVEV (reference sequence). This CDR3 is built from 14 residues. V lost 6 bases and J lost 7; bases outside the gene matches: 10.

This clone was observed once. The chain employs TRBV21-1 and TRBJ2-3; TRBD2, the D gene given by the table, was not confirmed from the DNA. TRBV21-1 is a known pseudogene. The length of the CDR3 is 13 residues. The CDR3 DNA follows: TGTGCCAGCAGCAAAGGCGACACAGATACGCAGTATTTT. Its protein is CASSKGDTDTQYF.